Listed below are T cell receptor beta chains from one sample, sequenced in a study of shared clonotypes between healthy human individuals. The repertoire was sequenced with immunoSEQ multiplex PCR; TCRdb's copy has only in-frame clones and lacks some. The table has approximately 2.5 million clones, just over 90% seen once; the top ten hold over 0.12%. Sample: naive CD4+ T cells sorted from blood. These receptors were taken from a man aged 18 to 30 in good health. The CDR3 runs from the conserved cysteine through the conserved F or W. D genes are given only for firm matches. Part of the rows lack a size; the others show once, few, many or a class for expanded clones.

abundance: NA; j_gene: TRBJ1-2; v_gene: TRBV27; d_gene: NA; CDR3nt: TGTGCCAGCAGTTTATCACAGGGCTGGGGCTACACCTTC; CDR3aa: CASSLSQGWGYTF
abundance: few; j_gene: TRBJ1-1; v_gene: TRBV30; d_gene: NA; CDR3nt: TGTGCCTGGGAAGGACAGTTTAACACTGAAGCTTTCTTT; CDR3aa: CAWEGQFNTEAFF
abundance: NA; j_gene: TRBJ2-7; v_gene: TRBV2; d_gene: TRBD2; CDR3nt: TGTGCCAGCAGTGTATCTAGCGGGGCCTACGAGCAGTACTTC; CDR3aa: CASSVSSGAYEQYF
abundance: NA; j_gene: TRBJ2-1; v_gene: TRBV5-1; d_gene: NA; CDR3nt: TGCGCCAGCAGCTTCACTAATGAGCAGTTCTTC; CDR3aa: CASSFTNEQFF
abundance: NA; j_gene: TRBJ2-5; v_gene: TRBV6-1; d_gene: TRBD2; CDR3nt: TGTGCCAGCAGTGGGACTAGCGTACAAGAGACCCAGTACTTC; CDR3aa: CASSGTSVQETQYF
abundance: NA; j_gene: TRBJ2-7; v_gene: TRBV30; d_gene: NA; CDR3nt: TGTGCCTGGAGTTCGGGGAGCGGGCGGGGCGAGCAGTACTTC; CDR3aa: CAWSSGSGRGEQYF
abundance: once; j_gene: TRBJ2-7; v_gene: TRBV6-1; d_gene: TRBD1; CDR3nt: TGTGCCAGCAGCCGCAGGGGGCCGGGGGATGAGCGGTACTTC; CDR3aa: CASSRRGPGDERYF
abundance: NA; j_gene: TRBJ2-3; v_gene: TRBV7-8; d_gene: NA; CDR3nt: TGTGCCAGCAGCCCCCGATCGAGCACAGATACGCAGTATTTT; CDR3aa: CASSPRSSTDTQYF
abundance: NA; j_gene: TRBJ2-2; v_gene: TRBV19; d_gene: TRBD1; CDR3nt: TGTGCCAGTACCAAGCAGGGGGTTGGCACCGGGGAGCTGTTTTTT; CDR3aa: CASTKQGVGTGELFF
abundance: NA; j_gene: TRBJ2-5; v_gene: TRBV15; d_gene: TRBD2; CDR3nt: TGTGCCACCAGCAGAGATTTTCAGGGAGGGGAGACCCAGTACTTC; CDR3aa: CATSRDFQGGETQYF
abundance: NA; j_gene: TRBJ2-5; v_gene: TRBV5-1; d_gene: TRBD2; CDR3nt: TGCGCCAGCAGGACTAGCGGGGTTGGGGAGACCCAGTACTTC; CDR3aa: CASRTSGVGETQYF
abundance: NA; j_gene: TRBJ1-1; v_gene: TRBV7-9; d_gene: NA; CDR3nt: TGTGCCAGCAGCTTCCCCGCCACTGAAGCTTTCTTT; CDR3aa: CASSFPATEAFF
abundance: NA; j_gene: TRBJ2-5; v_gene: TRBV9; d_gene: TRBD1; CDR3nt: TGTGCCAGCTCGCTCGCACAGGGGGCGGATGGGGAGACCCAGTACTTC; CDR3aa: CASSLAQGADGETQYF
abundance: NA; j_gene: TRBJ1-5; v_gene: TRBV7-9; d_gene: NA; CDR3nt: TGTGCCAGCAGCTTGGAACCGCCCAATCAGCCCCAGCATTTT; CDR3aa: CASSLEPPNQPQHF
abundance: NA; j_gene: TRBJ2-7; v_gene: TRBV21-1; d_gene: NA; CDR3nt: TGTGCCAGCAGCAAAGGGGACAGGCGGGTTCGGGGTGACGGCCACTACGAGCAGTACTTC; CDR3aa: CASSKGDRRVRGDGHYEQYF
abundance: NA; j_gene: TRBJ2-7; v_gene: TRBV2; d_gene: NA; CDR3nt: TGTGCCAGCAGTGGCGGGGTCTCCTACGAGCAGTACTTC; CDR3aa: CASSGGVSYEQYF
abundance: NA; j_gene: TRBJ2-2; v_gene: TRBV30; d_gene: NA; CDR3nt: TGTGCCTGGACAGGGTCGAACACCGGGGAGCTGTTTTTT; CDR3aa: CAWTGSNTGELFF
abundance: NA; j_gene: TRBJ1-1; v_gene: TRBV5-5; d_gene: TRBD1; CDR3nt: TGTGCCAGCAGCGCTCTCCCCGGGACAGTGAACACTGAAGCTTTCTTT; CDR3aa: CASSALPGTVNTEAFF
abundance: NA; j_gene: TRBJ2-5; v_gene: TRBV5-4; d_gene: TRBD2; CDR3nt: TGTGCCAGCAGCCGACGGACTAGCGGCCAAGAGACCCAGTACTTC; CDR3aa: CASSRRTSGQETQYF
abundance: NA; j_gene: TRBJ2-1; v_gene: TRBV19; d_gene: TRBD2; CDR3nt: TGTGCCAGTAGTATAGGTTTGGGGGGACGGGAGGGTAAGCAGTTCTTC; CDR3aa: CASSIGLGGREGKQFF
abundance: NA; j_gene: TRBJ2-3; v_gene: TRBV5-1; d_gene: NA; CDR3nt: TGCGCCAGCAGCTTTGGGCCCAGGGGCACAGATACGCAGTATTTT; CDR3aa: CASSFGPRGTDTQYF
abundance: NA; j_gene: TRBJ2-7; v_gene: TRBV6-5; d_gene: TRBD1; CDR3nt: TGTGCCAGCAGCCGAGACAGGGGTTGGACCTACGAGCAGTACTTC; CDR3aa: CASSRDRGWTYEQYF
abundance: NA; j_gene: TRBJ1-1; v_gene: TRBV27; d_gene: NA; CDR3nt: TGTGCCAGCAGTTTACCGGGCGGCACTGAAGCTTTCTTT; CDR3aa: CASSLPGGTEAFF
abundance: once; j_gene: TRBJ2-7; v_gene: TRBV30; d_gene: NA; CDR3nt: TGTGCCTGGAGTGTAAACCCCACCTCCTACGAGCAGTACTTC; CDR3aa: CAWSVNPTSYEQYF
abundance: NA; j_gene: TRBJ2-3; v_gene: TRBV7-8; d_gene: NA; CDR3nt: TGTGCCAGCAGCCCAATTGGCTCCAAAGATACGCAGTATTTT; CDR3aa: CASSPIGSKDTQYF
abundance: NA; j_gene: TRBJ1-2; v_gene: TRBV27; d_gene: NA; CDR3nt: TGTGCCAGCAGTTCCAAGGTTGGCACGGGAGCCTATGGCTACACCTTC; CDR3aa: CASSSKVGTGAYGYTF
abundance: NA; j_gene: TRBJ2-1; v_gene: TRBV6-6; d_gene: NA; CDR3nt: TGTGCCAGCAGTCGCCGGGGGAGCGATTACAATGAGCAGTTCTTC; CDR3aa: CASSRRGSDYNEQFF
abundance: NA; j_gene: TRBJ2-3; v_gene: TRBV28; d_gene: NA; CDR3nt: TGTGCCAGCAGTCCGGGTAACCCGCGAGGAGATACGCAGTATTTT; CDR3aa: CASSPGNPRGDTQYF
abundance: NA; j_gene: TRBJ1-4; v_gene: TRBV15; d_gene: NA; CDR3nt: TGTGCCACCAGCAGAAAGTATGAAAAACTGTTTTTT; CDR3aa: CATSRKYEKLFF
abundance: few; j_gene: TRBJ1-5; v_gene: TRBV4-1; d_gene: TRBD1; CDR3nt: TGCGCCAGCAGCCTGGGACAGGGTGGGCAGCCCCAGCATTTT; CDR3aa: CASSLGQGGQPQHF